This T cell receptor (beta chain) was sequenced during a study of T cells in localized non-small cell lung cancer (TCRdb year 2020). As for the study more broadly: Comparing tumors with uninvolved tumor-adjacent lungs, the study looked at the T cell repertoires of 200 to 250 patients with early-stage NSCLC. The cohort consisted of a few hundred treatment-naive NSCLC patients whose localized lung tumors had been resected. The mean age of the NSCLC patients was approximately 71 years, with 130 or so men and 100 to 110 women.

The immunoSEQ Assay was used to sequence TCR beta CDR3 regions from DNA. Per the original workflow: T cell density was computed as TCR beta template counts normalized to usable DNA estimated by amplifying housekeeping genes. Richness was estimated with the preseqR package, extrapolating to 400,000 templates for PBMC samples and 120,000 templates for tissue samples. Clonality was calculated as one minus Pielou's evenness. To identify tissue-enriched TCRs, differential abundance testing was run on productive amino-acid clonotypes with a minimum total count of 5 and an alpha of 0.1. The Jaccard Index and the Morisita Overlap Index were used to measure how much the repertoires overlapped between compartments. GLIPH grouped TCR beta CDR3s together with public tetramer-defined viral CDR3s, and a viral motif had to include at least three viral sequences and also show V-gene enrichment. The source is immuneACCESS, and TCRdb retained only in-frame sequences with V and J called. Part of the clones is not carried over; for the studies checked, unresolved V genes explain less than half of this, and the remainder is unexplained. Clone size and V and J calls were adopted from that table, with D and trimming inferred from the DNA. Within this sample are around 50,000 clones, with 85% to 90% of them counted one time only. The ten biggest clones cover 2% to 3% of the sample.

At diagnosis, peripheral blood, uninvolved tumor-adjacent lung and tumor were collected and were preserved as a mix of fresh-frozen and FFPE material. Blood samples were analyzed as peripheral blood mononuclear cells for TCR repertoire profiling. A note on this clone: The antigen it recognizes is unknown. Base qualities were left out, and no much larger clone turns up one base away.

Overall study outcomes, separate from this receptor: A median of approximately 50 of the top 100 tumor clones turned up in the paired uninvolved adjacent lung, and roughly 28 of those clones also ranked among the top 100 of that same adjacent lung. Because multi-region tumor sequencing was not performed, intratumor heterogeneity could not be ruled out. Uninvolved tumor-adjacent lung showed the highest T cell clonality, higher than tumor, which suggests more focused antigenic responses in the adjacent lung. Because the study design was exploratory, TCR variables were selected using unadjusted p-values without false-discovery rate correction. Longer overall survival was associated with higher blood T cell density, whereas shorter survival was associated with higher adjacent-lung clonality.

Trimming removed 10 bases from V and 4 bases from J; the gene matches leave 2 bases unexplained. Reading the germline V gene gives CDR1 MNHNS and CDR2 SASEGT. The cysteine opens and the phenylalanine closes a CDR3 of 12 amino acids. Just CDR3 DNA is preserved here, 36 bases in frame from base 1. The material sequenced was PBMCs, taken before any cancer treatment. This receptor chain uses TRBV6-1 and TRBJ1-1; TRBD1 matches 11 bases in the middle. The sequence was obtained from a man between 40 and 70 years old with stage II lung adenocarcinoma. The CDR3 in this case is CATGTGGTEAFF. The nucleotide sequence is TGTGCCACCGGGACAGGGGGCACTGAAGCTTTCTTT.